Included here is one T cell receptor beta chain sequence, with context. The source of the sample is a study of control samples from healthy donors and cancer patients. CDR3 length: 13 residues. V shed 3 bases and J shed 4 bases, with 7 bases lying between them. CDR1 and CDR2 from the germline V gene are SGHAT and FQNNGV. Libraries were prepared by immunoSEQ multiplex PCR; TCRdb keeps only in-frame clonotypes and omits some of them. The sample has about 130,000 clones, approximately 89% seen once. Material for sequencing was blood. The clonotype originates from a man aged 18 to 29 in good health. The V call is TRBV11-2, the J call TRBJ1-5, with D tentatively TRBD1 (5 bases). The CDR3 loop is CASSFDRNQPQHF. CDR3 DNA: TGTGCCAGCAGCTTTGACAGAAATCAGCCCCAGCATTTT.